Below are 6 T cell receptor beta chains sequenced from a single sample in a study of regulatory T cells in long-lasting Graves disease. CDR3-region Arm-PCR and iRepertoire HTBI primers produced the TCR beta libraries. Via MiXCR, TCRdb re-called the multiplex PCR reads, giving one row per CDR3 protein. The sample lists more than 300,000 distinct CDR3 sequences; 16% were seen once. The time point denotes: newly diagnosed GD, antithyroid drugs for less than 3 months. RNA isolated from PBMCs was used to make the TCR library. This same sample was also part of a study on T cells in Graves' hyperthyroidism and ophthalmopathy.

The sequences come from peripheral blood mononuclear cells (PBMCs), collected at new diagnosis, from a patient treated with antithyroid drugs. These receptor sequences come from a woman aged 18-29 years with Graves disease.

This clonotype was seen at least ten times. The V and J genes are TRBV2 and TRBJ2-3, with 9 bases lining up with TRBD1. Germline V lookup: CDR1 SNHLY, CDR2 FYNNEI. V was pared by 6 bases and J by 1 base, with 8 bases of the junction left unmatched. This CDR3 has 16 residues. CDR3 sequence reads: CASSEIGTGRTDTQYF. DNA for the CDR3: TGTGCCAGCAGCGAAATAGGGACAGGGCGCACAGATACGCAGTATTTT. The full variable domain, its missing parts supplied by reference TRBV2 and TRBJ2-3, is EPEVTQTPSHQVTQMGQEVILRCVPISNHLYFYWYRQILGQKVEFLVSFYNNEISEKSEIFDDQFSVERPDGSNFTLKIRSTKLEDSAMYFCASSEIGTGRTDTQYFGPGTRLTVL.

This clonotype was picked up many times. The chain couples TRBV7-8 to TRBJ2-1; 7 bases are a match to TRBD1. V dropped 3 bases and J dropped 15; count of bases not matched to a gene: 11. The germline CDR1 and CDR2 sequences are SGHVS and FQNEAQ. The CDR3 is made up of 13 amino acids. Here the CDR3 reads CASSFPGQVFPFF. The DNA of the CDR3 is TGTGCCAGCAGCTTCCCCGGACAGGTTTTCCCGTTCTTC.

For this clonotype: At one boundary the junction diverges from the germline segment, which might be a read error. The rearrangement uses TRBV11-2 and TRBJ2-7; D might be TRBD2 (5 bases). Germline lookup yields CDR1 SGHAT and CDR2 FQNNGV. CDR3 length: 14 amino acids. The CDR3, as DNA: TGTGCCAGCAGCCCACAATCCGGGAAGCCGGAATTGAACTTC. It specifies CASSPQSGKPELNF.

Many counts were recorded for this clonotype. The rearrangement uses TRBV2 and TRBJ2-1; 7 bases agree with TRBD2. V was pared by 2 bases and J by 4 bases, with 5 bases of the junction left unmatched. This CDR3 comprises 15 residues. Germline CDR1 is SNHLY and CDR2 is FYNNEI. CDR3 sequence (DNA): TGTGCCAGCAGTGAAAGGGGACTACTATACAATGAGCAGTTCTTC. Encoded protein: CASSERGLLYNEQFF.

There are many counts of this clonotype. The CDR3 nucleotides read TGTGCCAGTAGGGAGGACACCGGGGCCAACGTCCTGACTTTC. Translated, it gives CASREDTGANVLTF. The chain employs TRBV2 and TRBJ2-6, with D possibly matching TRBD2 (6 bases). Trimming cost V 9 bases and J 4 bases, with 13 bases left between them. CDR3 size: 14 residues. Germline V gene data show CDR1 as SNHLY and CDR2 as FYNNEI.

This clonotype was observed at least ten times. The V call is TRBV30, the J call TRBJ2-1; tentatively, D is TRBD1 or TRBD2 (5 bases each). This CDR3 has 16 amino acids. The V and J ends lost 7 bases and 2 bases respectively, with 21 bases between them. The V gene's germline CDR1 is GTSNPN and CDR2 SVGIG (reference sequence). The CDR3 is CALKEVGTGPYNEQFF. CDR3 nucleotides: TGTGCCTTGAAGGAGGTCGGGACGGGGCCCTACAATGAGCAGTTCTTC.